This TCR beta chain was documented in a study of siplizumab effects on memory and regulatory T cells. Using immunoSEQ multiplex PCR, the repertoire was profiled, and TCRdb retains in-frame clones only, with some absent. The sample has tens of thousands of clones; 85% to 95% are singletons. Study-wide findings and caveats: Controls had approximately 27% Treg-derived mappable alloreactive CD4+ clones on average, versus approximately 70% with siplizumab.

Germline V gene lookup returns CDR1 LNHDA and CDR2 SQIVND (reference sequence). V lost 5 bases and J 6 bases, leaving 8 bases between the germline ends. CDR3 length equals 11 residues. This clone has only one observation. Its antigen remains unknown. The sequence was obtained from a human donor in good health. The rearrangement links TRBV19 to TRBJ2-7; D is perhaps TRBD2 (5 bases). What was sequenced was CD8+ T cells sorted from blood. The CDR3 region is CASSEGPEQYF. CDR3 DNA sequence: TGTGCCAGTAGTGAGGGTCCCGAGCAGTACTTC. Combining the CDR3 with reference TRBV19 and TRBJ2-7 gives the whole variable domain DGGITQSPKYLFRKEGQNVTLSCEQNLNHDAMYWYRQDPGQGLRLIYYSQIVNDFQKGDIAEGYSVSREKKESFPLTVTSAQKNPTAFYLCASSEGPEQYFGPGTRLTVT.